This T cell receptor beta chain was sequenced in a study of T cell repertoires in cytomegalovirus infection. Background on the study: Both recently identified HLA-C-restricted and well-studied HLA-B-restricted CMV epitopes were used in the study. An indication of both CMV infection and matching HLA type came from public TCR beta signatures. Overall study results and limits: Carriers of CMV and the relevant HLA type were discriminated by public TCR beta frequency. Across the ex vivo response, the dominant clonotypes were HLA-C-restricted CMV-specific TCR beta clonotypes.

A remark on this clonotype: Its antigen is not identified. The junction departs from the called germline gene at one end, perhaps through a read error.

From the reads, TCRdb called clonotypes with MiXCR, one entry per CDR3 protein. This repertoire shows 600,000 to 700,000 distinct CDR3 sequences, around 32% found once; its top ten account for around a sixth. Germline V gene lookup returns CDR1 LNHDA and CDR2 SQIVND (reference sequence). The CDR3 is made up of 13 amino acids. The rearrangement uses TRBV19 and TRBJ1-2; no clear D. This specimen was cultured PBMCs, taken from culture after CMV antigen stimulation. The origin of this receptor is a human donor in good health (CMV status not recorded). Some clones in this sample may be carry-over from other donors' samples. The CDR3 reads CASTRDVNYGYTF. In nucleotides, the CDR3 is TGTGCTAGTACTAGAGACGTTAACTATGGCTACACCTTC.